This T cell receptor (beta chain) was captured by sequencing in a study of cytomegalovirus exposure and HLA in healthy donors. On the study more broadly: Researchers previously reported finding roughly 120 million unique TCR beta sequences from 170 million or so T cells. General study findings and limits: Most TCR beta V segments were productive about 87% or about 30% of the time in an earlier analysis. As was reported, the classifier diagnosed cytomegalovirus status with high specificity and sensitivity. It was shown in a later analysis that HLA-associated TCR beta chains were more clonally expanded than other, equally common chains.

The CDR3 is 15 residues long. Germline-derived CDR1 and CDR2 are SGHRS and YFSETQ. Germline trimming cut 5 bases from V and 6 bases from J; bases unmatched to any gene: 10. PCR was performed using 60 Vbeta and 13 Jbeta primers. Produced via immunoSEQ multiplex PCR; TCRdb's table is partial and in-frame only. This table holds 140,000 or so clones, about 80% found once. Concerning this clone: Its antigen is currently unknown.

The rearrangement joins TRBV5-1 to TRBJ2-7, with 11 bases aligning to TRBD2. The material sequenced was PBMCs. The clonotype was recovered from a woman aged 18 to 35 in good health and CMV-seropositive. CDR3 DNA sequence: TGCGCCAGCAGTTTGACTAGCGGGGTGTCTCGCGAGCAGTACTTC. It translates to CASSLTSGVSREQYF.